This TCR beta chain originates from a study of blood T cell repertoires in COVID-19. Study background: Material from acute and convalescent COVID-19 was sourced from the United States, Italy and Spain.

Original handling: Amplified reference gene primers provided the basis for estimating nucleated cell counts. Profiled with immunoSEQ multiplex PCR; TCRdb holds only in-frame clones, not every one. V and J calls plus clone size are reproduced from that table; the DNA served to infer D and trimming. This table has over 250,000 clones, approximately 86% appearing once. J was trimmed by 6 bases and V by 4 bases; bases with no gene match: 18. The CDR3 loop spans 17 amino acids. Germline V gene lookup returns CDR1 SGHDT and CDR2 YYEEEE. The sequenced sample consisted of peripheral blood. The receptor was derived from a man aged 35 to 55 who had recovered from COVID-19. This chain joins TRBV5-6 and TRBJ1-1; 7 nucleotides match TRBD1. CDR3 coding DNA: TGTGCCAGCAGCGACGAGGGGGACAGACCGCCGTTGGCTGAAGCTTTCTTT. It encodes CASSDEGDRPPLAEAFF.